This T cell receptor (beta chain) was profiled in a study of T cell responses to AZD1222 COVID-19 vaccine. The overall study: Second doses were pooled across both intervals (about 4 or about 12 weeks). General study findings and limits: White British people made up most donors, females outnumbered males, and clonal diversity was possibly underestimated. Baseline seropositives among AZD1222 recipients totaled only five or six.

TCRdb's copy holds only in-frame clones and misses some; the assay was immunoSEQ multiplex PCR. In the table there are around 200,000 clones, around 88% of which are singletons. Between the trimmed V and J ends, which lost 1 base and 4 bases, there was a span of 10 bases. The CDR3 has 15 amino acids. CDR1 is LNHDA, CDR2 SQIVND, per germline (reference sequence). Turning to this clone: Its antigen is still unknown.

The input for sequencing was peripheral blood, taken on day 0 of AZD1222 vaccination. The TCR was taken from an adult in good health. This chain links TRBV19 with TRBJ2-2; D may be TRBD1 (5 bases). The CDR3 DNA sequence: TGTGCCAGTAGTATAGTGGGGCCGTCCACCGGGGAGCTGTTTTTT. It is translated as CASSIVGPSTGELFF.